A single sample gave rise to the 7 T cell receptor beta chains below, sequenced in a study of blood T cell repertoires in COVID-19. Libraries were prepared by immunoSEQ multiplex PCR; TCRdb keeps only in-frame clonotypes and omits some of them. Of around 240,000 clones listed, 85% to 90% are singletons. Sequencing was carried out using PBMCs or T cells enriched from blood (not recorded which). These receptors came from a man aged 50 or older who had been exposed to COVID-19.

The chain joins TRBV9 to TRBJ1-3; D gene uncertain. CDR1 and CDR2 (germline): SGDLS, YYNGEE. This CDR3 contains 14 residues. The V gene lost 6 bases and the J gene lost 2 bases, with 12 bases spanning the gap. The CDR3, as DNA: TGTGCCAGCAATCCCGCAGTTACTGGAAACACCATATATTTT. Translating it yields CASNPAVTGNTIYF.

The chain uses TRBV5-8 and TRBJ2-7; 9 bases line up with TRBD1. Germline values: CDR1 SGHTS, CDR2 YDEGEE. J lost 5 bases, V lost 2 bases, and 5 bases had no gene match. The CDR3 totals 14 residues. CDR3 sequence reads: CASSFGTGTDEQYV. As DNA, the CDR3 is TGTGCCAGCAGCTTCGGGACAGGGACAGACGAGCAGTACGTC.

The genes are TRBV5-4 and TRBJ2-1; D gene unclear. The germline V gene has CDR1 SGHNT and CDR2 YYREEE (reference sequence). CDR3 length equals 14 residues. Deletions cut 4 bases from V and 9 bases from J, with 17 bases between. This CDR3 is CASSPRSKVGEQFF. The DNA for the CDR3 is TGTGCCAGCAGCCCGCGTTCGAAAGTCGGTGAGCAGTTCTTC.

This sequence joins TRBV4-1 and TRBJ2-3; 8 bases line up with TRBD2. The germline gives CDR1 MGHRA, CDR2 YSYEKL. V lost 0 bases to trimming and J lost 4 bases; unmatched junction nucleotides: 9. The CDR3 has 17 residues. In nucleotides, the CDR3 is TGCGCCAGCAGCCAAGATGGGCGGGAGGATAGGGCAGATACGCAGTATTTT. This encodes CASSQDGREDRADTQYF.

The CDR3 spells CASSSRVAGSIGEAFF. DNA for the CDR3: TGTGCCAGCAGCTCCAGAGTCGCAGGGTCCATTGGTGAAGCTTTCTTT. This sequence joins TRBV7-3 and TRBJ1-1, with D possibly TRBD1 on 5 matching bases. In germline, CDR1 is SGHTA, CDR2 FQGTGA. V was cut by 4 bases and J by 7 bases, with 22 bases left in between. The CDR3 runs 16 residues.

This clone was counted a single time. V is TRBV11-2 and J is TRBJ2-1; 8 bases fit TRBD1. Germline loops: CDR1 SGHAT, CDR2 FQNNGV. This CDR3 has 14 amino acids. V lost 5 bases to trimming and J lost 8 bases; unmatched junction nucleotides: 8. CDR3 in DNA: TGTGCCAGCAGCGCGGACAGGGCCCTCGATGAGCAGTTCTTC. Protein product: CASSADRALDEQFF.

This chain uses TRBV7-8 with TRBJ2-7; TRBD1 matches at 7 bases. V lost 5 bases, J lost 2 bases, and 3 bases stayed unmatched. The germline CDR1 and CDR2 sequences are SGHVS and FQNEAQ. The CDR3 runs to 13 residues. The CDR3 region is CASSVDRAYEQYV. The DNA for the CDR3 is TGTGCCAGCAGCGTAGACAGGGCCTACGAGCAGTACGTC.